This T cell receptor beta chain is from a study of OX40 agonist ivuxolimab in advanced cancers. For context, the study as a whole: Ivuxolimab was an agonistic, fully human IgG2 monoclonal antibody directed against OX40 (CD134), a costimulatory receptor. Intravenous ivuxolimab was administered to patients every 2 weeks at six dose levels: 0.01, 0.1, 0.3, 1.5, 3 and 10 mg/kg. Among the approximately 50 dose-escalation patients, roughly 20 had hepatocellular carcinoma, around 15 melanoma, 9 renal cell carcinoma and 9 head and neck cancer. A male proportion of 70% to 90% and a mean age of roughly 55 years, ranging from about 20 to 85, were recorded for the dose-escalation cohort. Prior anti-PD-1, anti-PD-L1 or anti-CTLA-4 therapy was permitted, and checkpoint inhibitors had been received by roughly two fifths of dose-escalation patients. Three dose-escalation patients achieved partial responses, one with hepatocellular carcinoma and two with cutaneous melanoma. The purpose of peripheral TCRbeta sequencing was to test whether ivuxolimab changed TCR sequence diversity and led to clonal T-cell expansion. The paper reports the monotherapy dose-escalation portion (N of about 54 patients) of the phase I ivuxolimab trial. Overall study outcomes, separate from this receptor: In partial responders in the 0.1-3.0 mg/kg groups, normalized peripheral clonal expansion was found to be among the lowest, especially among CD8+ T cells. At doses from 0.1 to 3.0 mg/kg, clonal expansion was seen in both CD4+ and CD8+ blood T cells between baseline and week 6. Low levels of normalized T-cell clonal expansion were also seen in some patients who did not respond. Which antigens the clonally expanded peripheral T cells were specific for was not determined. After ivuxolimab, CD8+ T cells had more expanded clones than CD4+ T cells on average.

For sequencing of the TCRbeta CDR3 region, genomic DNA was extracted from the sorted cells. The immunoSEQ Assay was used to sequence the TCRbeta CDR3 regions. The table comes from immuneACCESS by way of TCRdb, which keeps in-frame sequences with V and J called. Part of the clones is missing from these tables; in studies checked, under half for an unresolved V gene and the rest for unknown reasons. Here the sample has about 84,000 clones; over 65% occur a single time. The biggest ten clones account for roughly 2.7% of the sample. About this clone itself: Its antigen is unknown. There are no base qualities to consult, and no much larger clone falls within one base.

The CDR3 numbers 14 residues from cysteine through phenylalanine. The kept DNA is CDR3 alone, 42 bases in frame from the first base. V and J are trimmed by 3 bases and 5 bases, and the gene matches miss 7 bases of the junction. From the germline V gene, CDR1 is SGDLS and CDR2 is YYNGEE. Patients with a history of autoimmune disease or receiving systemic immunosuppression were excluded from the trial. Peripheral blood for TCR sequencing was collected from all dose cohorts at baseline, on cycle 4 day 1, and on cycle 7 day 1. Samples came from an open-label, multicenter, first-in-human phase I dose-escalation trial of ivuxolimab. Adults with locally advanced or metastatic melanoma, renal cell carcinoma, hepatocellular carcinoma or head and neck squamous cell carcinoma were enrolled in the trial. Before TCR sequencing, CD4+ and CD8+ T cells were separately sorted from peripheral blood.

Sequences were derived from CD4+ or CD8+ T cells sorted from blood, sampled in a trial of the OX40 agonist ivuxolimab. The sequence derives from an adult with an advanced solid tumor such as melanoma, head and neck, liver or kidney cancer. Recombination joined TRBV9 with TRBJ1-2; 7 bases in the junction line up with TRBD1. CDR3 reads: CASSDRTGEYGYTF. The DNA reads as follows: TGTGCCAGCAGCGATAGAACAGGGGAGTATGGCTACACCTTC.